The 19 T cell receptor beta chains in this list originate from one sample, sequenced in a study of blood T cells in healthy people across ages. Using a J-beta primer mix together with a sample-barcoded 5' primer, a second PCR was run for roughly 7 to 11 cycles. MiXCR, applied by TCRdb to the 5' RACE reads, yields one record per CDR3 protein. In the table there are roughly 1,000,000 distinct CDR3 sequences, 25% of which are singletons. A further study also used this sample, focusing on T cells of mothers and their children.

The sequencing input was blood. The receptor set was obtained from a girl between 2 and 10 years old in good health.

In regard to this clonotype: A read error may account for a junction end that differs from germline. CDR3 protein: CASNQENGGTYGYTF. CDR3 bases: TGTGCCAGCAACCAAGAGAACGGGGGGACCTATGGCTACACCTTC. This chain links TRBV4-2 with TRBJ1-2; possibly TRBD1 for D (5 bases). This CDR3 has 15 amino acids. Germline V CDR1 and CDR2: LGHNA, YNFKEQ.

This clonotype was observed a handful of times. V and J are TRBV20-1 and TRBJ1-1; no definite D call. CDR1 is DFQATT and CDR2 is SNEGSKA in the germline V gene (reference sequence). This CDR3 is built from 13 residues. V was clipped by 0 bases and J by 8 bases, with 13 bases between them. This CDR3 is CSARDLGIREAFF. CDR3 nucleotide sequence: TGCAGTGCTAGAGATTTAGGGATCAGGGAAGCTTTCTTT.

The chain carries TRBV28 and TRBJ2-2; possible D gene TRBD2, 5 bases. Germline V lookup: CDR1 MDHEN, CDR2 SYDVKM. The CDR3 contains 13 residues. Trimming took 3 bases from V and 8 from J, leaving 10 bases between them. Written as DNA, the CDR3 is TGTGCCAGCAGTTTCCGTGAGGGTGGGGAGCTGTTTTTT. Encoded protein: CASSFREGGELFF.

The chain is built from TRBV4-1 and TRBJ1-4, with D maybe TRBD1 (5 bases). The CDR3 length is 15 residues. Germline CDR1 MGHRA, CDR2 YSYEKL. V was pared by 3 bases and J by 5 bases, with 13 bases between. CDR3 bases: TGCGCCAGCAGCCAGGCCGGGGGGGTAAATGAAAAACTGTTTTTT. Translation gives CASSQAGGVNEKLFF.

This clonotype has only a few counts. This chain links TRBV20-1 with TRBJ2-2; unclear D gene. The CDR3 totals 14 residues. Germline CDR1 DFQATT, CDR2 SNEGSKA (reference sequence). Trimming left V 5 bases short and J 0 bases short, with 10 bases between. CDR3 sequence (DNA): TGCAGTGCTGTTAGGACGGCGAACACCGGGGAGCTGTTTTTT. Its protein is CSAVRTANTGELFF.

The chain uses TRBV7-2 and TRBJ1-1; the D gene is possibly TRBD1 (6 bases). Trimming took off 5 bases at V and 6 bases at J, with 16 bases between the two ends. The CDR3 spans 14 residues. Per germline, CDR1 SGHTA and CDR2 FQGNSA. CDR3: CASSLRGQPSEAFF. The CDR3 DNA follows: TGTGCCAGCAGCCTGAGAGGACAGCCTTCTGAAGCTTTCTTT.

This clonotype was seen a few times. The chain combines TRBV5-1 with TRBJ2-7, with 12 nucleotides matching TRBD2. TRBJ2-1 matches the DNA end more closely, so the J call is doubtful. Germline V gives CDR1 SGHRS, CDR2 YFSETQ. This CDR3 contains 15 residues. CDR3 nucleotides: TGCGCCAGCATGCCGGGACTAGCGGGTGACAATGAGCAGTTCTTC. Translating gives CASMPGLAGDNEQFF.

On this clonotype itself: The junction departs from the called germline gene at one end, perhaps through a read error. The chain has TRBV7-6 and TRBJ2-1; a weak D match, TRBD2 (6 bases). The DNA matches TRBJ2-7 better at its end, which makes the J call doubtful. This CDR3 comprises 14 residues. Germline values: CDR1 SGHVS, CDR2 FNYEAQ. In nucleotides, the CDR3 is TGTGCCGGCAGCTCGCGGGACGGTACCTACGAGCAGTACTTC. Its translation: CAGSSRDGTYEQYF.

This clonotype has at least ten counts. The genes are TRBV5-1 and TRBJ2-1; 10 positions agree with TRBD2. This CDR3 spans 15 amino acids. The germline V gene encodes CDR1 SGHRS and CDR2 YFSETQ. V shed 4 bases and J 2 bases; nucleotides not matched to a gene: 3. CDR3 region: CASSEGLATYNEQFF. The DNA of the CDR3 is TGCGCCAGCAGCGAGGGACTAGCGACCTACAATGAGCAGTTCTTC.

This clonotype was detected only a few times. The chain uses TRBV5-1 and TRBJ2-1; TRBD1 matches at 9 bases. Per germline, CDR1 SGHRS and CDR2 YFSETQ. The CDR3 has 15 residues. V shed 4 bases and J 6 bases; nucleotides not matched to a gene: 8. The DNA of the CDR3 is TGCGCCAGCAGCCTATGGACAGGGGATATCAATGAGCAGTTCTTC. Translating it yields CASSLWTGDINEQFF.

This clonotype was counted only a few times. This chain uses TRBV27 with TRBJ2-3, with 8 positions matching TRBD2. The CDR3 totals 13 residues. Germline loops: CDR1 MNHEY, CDR2 SMNVEV (reference sequence). V lost 11 bases, J lost 8 bases, and 12 bases stayed unmatched. The CDR3 reads CAVRAGGSRTQYF. The DNA for the CDR3 is TGTGCCGTCCGGGCGGGGGGCTCTCGTACGCAGTATTTT.

The V gene is TRBV5-1, the J gene TRBJ2-5; D might be TRBD2 (5 bases). CDR3 length: 14 amino acids. Germline V gene data show CDR1 as SGHRS and CDR2 as YFSETQ. Trimming removed 4 bases from V and 5 bases from J, with 15 bases in between. The CDR3 DNA sequence: TGCGCCAGCAGCCTCCTAGAGGGAGATGAGACCCAGTACTTC. As protein: CASSLLEGDETQYF.

The chain is built from TRBV11-2 and TRBJ2-5; 13 bases map to TRBD2. Unmatched junction bases numbered 10, after V lost 4 bases and J lost 5 bases. The CDR3 has 17 amino acids. The germline V gene has CDR1 SGHAT and CDR2 FQNNGV. In DNA form, the CDR3 reads TGTGCCAGCAGCTCGCCGGGACTAGCGGGGATATGGGAGACCCAGTACTTC. Encoded protein: CASSSPGLAGIWETQYF. The full variable domain, in which reference TRBV11-2 and TRBJ2-5 provide the parts outside the CDR3, is EAGVAQSPRYKIIEKRQSVAFWCNPISGHATLYWYQQILGQGPKLLIQFQNNGVVDDSQLPKDRFSAERLKGVDSTLKIQPAKLEDSAVYLCASSSPGLAGIWETQYFGPGTRLLVL.

This clonotype has only a few counts. The J gene is TRBJ2-7, the V gene TRBV29-1, with D unclear. Gene TRBJ2-1 matches the end of the DNA better, so the J call may be wrong. This CDR3 has 12 amino acids. Germline values: CDR1 SQVTM, CDR2 ANQGSEA. CDR3 region: CSVEEVGNEQFF. As DNA, the CDR3 is TGCAGCGTTGAAGAAGTCGGGAATGAGCAGTTCTTC.

V and J are TRBV6-5 and TRBJ2-2; maybe TRBD1 (6 bases). Germline CDR1 MNHEY, CDR2 SVGAGI. The ends were cut back, 6 bases at V and 6 bases at J, with 11 bases in the middle. This CDR3 is built from 13 residues. The CDR3 DNA reads as TGTGCCAGCAGGGTCGGGACATCCGGGGAGCTGTTTTTT. It is translated as CASRVGTSGELFF.

The chain couples TRBV20-1 to TRBJ2-5; 7 bases map to TRBD2. Judging by the DNA end, TRBJ2-7 fits better; the J call may be wrong. This CDR3 comprises 16 residues. CDR1 and CDR2 (germline): DFQATT, SNEGSKA (reference sequence). This CDR3 is CSARDPFRAGVYEQYF. Written as DNA, the CDR3 is TGCAGTGCTAGAGACCCTTTTCGGGCGGGAGTGTACGAGCAGTACTTC.

In its sample, this clonotype was seen a few times. CDR3 region: CASSFYRTDTQYF. The CDR3 nucleotides are TGTGCCAGCAGCTTCTACCGCACAGATACGCAGTATTTT. J is TRBJ2-3 and V is TRBV7-2; unclear D gene. V was trimmed by 3 bases and J by 1 base, leaving 5 bases between them. The CDR3 loop spans 13 amino acids. Per germline, CDR1 SGHTA and CDR2 FQGNSA.

The CDR3 DNA reads TGCAGTGCTAGAGATGCGGGGGGCACAGATACGCAGTATTTT. Its protein is CSARDAGGTDTQYF. The V gene is TRBV20-1, the J gene TRBJ2-3, with TRBD2 identical over 7 bases. Per germline, CDR1 DFQATT and CDR2 SNEGSKA (reference sequence). V lost 0 bases and J lost 1; bases outside the gene matches: 1. The CDR3 has 14 amino acids.

There are a few counts of this clonotype. The V and J genes are TRBV10-3 and TRBJ1-6; D unclear. The V end lost 0 bases, the J end lost 10 bases, and 13 bases lay between the germline ends. Germline V CDR1 and CDR2: ENHRY, SYGVKD. The CDR3 runs 15 residues. CDR3 in DNA: TGTGCCATCAGTGAGTCCGCGGGGATTGGATCACCCCTCCACTTT. Encoded protein: CAISESAGIGSPLHF.